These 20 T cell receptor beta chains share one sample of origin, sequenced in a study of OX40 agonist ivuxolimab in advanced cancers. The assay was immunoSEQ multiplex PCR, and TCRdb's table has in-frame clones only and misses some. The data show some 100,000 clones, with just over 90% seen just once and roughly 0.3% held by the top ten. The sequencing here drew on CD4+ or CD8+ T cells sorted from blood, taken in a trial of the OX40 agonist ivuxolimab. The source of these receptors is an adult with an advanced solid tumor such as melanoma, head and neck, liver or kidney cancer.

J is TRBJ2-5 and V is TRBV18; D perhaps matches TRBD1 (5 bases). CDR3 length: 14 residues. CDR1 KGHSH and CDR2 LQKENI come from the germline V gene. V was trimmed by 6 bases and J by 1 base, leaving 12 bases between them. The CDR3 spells CASSNTGFQETQYF. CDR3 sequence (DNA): TGTGCCAGCTCGAATACAGGATTCCAAGAGACCCAGTACTTC.

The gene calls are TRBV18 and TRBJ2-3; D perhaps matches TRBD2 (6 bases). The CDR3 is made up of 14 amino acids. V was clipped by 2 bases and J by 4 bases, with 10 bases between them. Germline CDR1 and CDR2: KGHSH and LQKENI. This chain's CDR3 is CASSPITGADTQYF. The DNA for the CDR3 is TGTGCCAGCTCACCAATAACGGGGGCAGATACGCAGTATTTT.

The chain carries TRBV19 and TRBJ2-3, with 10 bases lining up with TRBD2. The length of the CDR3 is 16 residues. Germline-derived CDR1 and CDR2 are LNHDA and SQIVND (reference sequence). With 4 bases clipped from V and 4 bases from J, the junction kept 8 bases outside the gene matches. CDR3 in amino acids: CASSRLSGRAADTQYF. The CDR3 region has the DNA TGTGCCAGTAGTAGACTCAGCGGGAGGGCCGCAGATACGCAGTATTTT.

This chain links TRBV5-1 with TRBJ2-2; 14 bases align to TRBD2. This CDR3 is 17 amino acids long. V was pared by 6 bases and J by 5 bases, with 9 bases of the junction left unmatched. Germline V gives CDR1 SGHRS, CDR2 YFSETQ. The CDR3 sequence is CASNSWTSGRSTGELFF. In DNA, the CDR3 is TGCGCCAGCAACTCTTGGACTAGCGGGAGGTCTACCGGGGAGCTGTTTTTT.

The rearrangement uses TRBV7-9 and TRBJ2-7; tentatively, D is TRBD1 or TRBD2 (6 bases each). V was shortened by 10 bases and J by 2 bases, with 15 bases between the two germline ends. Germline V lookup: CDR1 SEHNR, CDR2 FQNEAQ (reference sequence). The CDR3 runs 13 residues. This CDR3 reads CATSGGTTYEQYF. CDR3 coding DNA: TGTGCCACCTCGGGCGGGACAACCTACGAGCAGTACTTC. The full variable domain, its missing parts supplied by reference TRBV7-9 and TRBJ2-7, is DTGVSQNPRHKITKRGQNVTFRCDPISEHNRLYWYRQTLGQGPEFLTYFQNEAQLEKSRLLSDRFSAERPKGSFSTLEIQRTEQGDSAMYLCATSGGTTYEQYFGPGTRLTVT.

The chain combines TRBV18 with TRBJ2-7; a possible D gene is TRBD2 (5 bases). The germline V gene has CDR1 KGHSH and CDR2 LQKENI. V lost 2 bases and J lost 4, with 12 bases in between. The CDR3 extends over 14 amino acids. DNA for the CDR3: TGTGCCAGCTCACCAGAAGCGGTCTCGTACGAGCAGTACTTC. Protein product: CASSPEAVSYEQYF.

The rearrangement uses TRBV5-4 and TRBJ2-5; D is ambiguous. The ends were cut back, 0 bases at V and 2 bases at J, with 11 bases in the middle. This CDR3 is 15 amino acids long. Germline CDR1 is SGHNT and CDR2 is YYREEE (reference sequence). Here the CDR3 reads CASSLAARAQETQYF. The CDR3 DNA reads TGTGCCAGCAGCTTGGCGGCCCGGGCGCAAGAGACCCAGTACTTC.

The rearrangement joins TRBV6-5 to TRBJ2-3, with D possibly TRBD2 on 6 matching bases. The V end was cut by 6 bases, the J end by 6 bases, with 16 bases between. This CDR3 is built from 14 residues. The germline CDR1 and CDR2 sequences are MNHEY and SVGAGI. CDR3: CASRWTIQSDTQYF. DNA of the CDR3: TGTGCCAGCAGATGGACTATTCAATCGGATACGCAGTATTTT.

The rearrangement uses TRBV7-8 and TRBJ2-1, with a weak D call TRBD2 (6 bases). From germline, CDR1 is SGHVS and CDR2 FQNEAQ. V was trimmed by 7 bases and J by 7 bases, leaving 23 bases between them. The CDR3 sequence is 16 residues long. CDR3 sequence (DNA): TGTGCCAGCAACAACATGGGAGGTGTCGGGTCGAATGAGCAGTTCTTC. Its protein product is CASNNMGGVGSNEQFF.

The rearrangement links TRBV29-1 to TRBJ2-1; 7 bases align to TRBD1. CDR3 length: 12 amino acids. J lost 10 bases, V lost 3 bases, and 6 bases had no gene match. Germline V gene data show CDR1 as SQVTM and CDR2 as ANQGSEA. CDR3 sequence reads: CSVDDRVGEQFF. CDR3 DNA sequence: TGCAGCGTTGACGACAGGGTGGGCGAGCAGTTCTTC.

Here the CDR3 reads CASSPRGADTQYF. CDR3 DNA sequence: TGTGCCAGCAGTCCCAGGGGCGCAGATACGCAGTATTTT. The rearrangement uses TRBV6-6 and TRBJ2-3, with D possibly being TRBD1 (6 bases). Germline V lookup: CDR1 MNHNY, CDR2 SVGAGI (reference sequence). Trimming pared 5 bases from V and 4 bases from J, leaving 10 bases between. The CDR3 spans 13 residues.

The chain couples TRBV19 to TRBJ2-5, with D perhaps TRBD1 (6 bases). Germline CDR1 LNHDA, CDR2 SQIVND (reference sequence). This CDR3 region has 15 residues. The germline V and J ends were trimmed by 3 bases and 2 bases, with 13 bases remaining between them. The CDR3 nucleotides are TGTGCCAGTAGTATGCATTCCGGACAGCAAGAGACCCAGTACTTC. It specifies CASSMHSGQQETQYF.

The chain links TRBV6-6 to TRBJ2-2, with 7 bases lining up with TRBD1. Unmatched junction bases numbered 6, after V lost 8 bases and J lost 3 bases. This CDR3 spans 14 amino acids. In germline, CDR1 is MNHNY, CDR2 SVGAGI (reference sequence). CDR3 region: CASGGQRYTGELFF. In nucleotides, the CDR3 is TGTGCCAGCGGGGGACAGAGGTACACCGGGGAGCTGTTTTTT.

The CDR3 DNA sequence: TGTGCCAGCAGCTTAAGCGGGATAGAGACCCAGTACTTC. It yields the protein CASSLSGIETQYF. This chain connects TRBV7-3 to TRBJ2-5, with a possible D match to TRBD2 (6 bases). This CDR3 has 13 residues. The V gene lost 1 base and the J gene lost 4 bases, with 7 bases spanning the gap. CDR1 and CDR2 from the germline V gene are SGHTA and FQGTGA.

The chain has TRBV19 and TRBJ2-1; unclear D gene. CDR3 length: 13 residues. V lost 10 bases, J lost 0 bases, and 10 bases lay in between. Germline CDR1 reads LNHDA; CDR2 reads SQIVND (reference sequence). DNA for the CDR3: TGTGCCACCGGGCAGGCCTCCTACAATGAGCAGTTCTTC. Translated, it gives CATGQASYNEQFF. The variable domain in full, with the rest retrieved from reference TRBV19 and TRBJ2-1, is DGGITQSPKYLFRKEGQNVTLSCEQNLNHDAMYWYRQDPGQGLRLIYYSQIVNDFQKGDIAEGYSVSREKKESFPLTVTSAQKNPTAFYLCATGQASYNEQFFGPGTRLTVL.

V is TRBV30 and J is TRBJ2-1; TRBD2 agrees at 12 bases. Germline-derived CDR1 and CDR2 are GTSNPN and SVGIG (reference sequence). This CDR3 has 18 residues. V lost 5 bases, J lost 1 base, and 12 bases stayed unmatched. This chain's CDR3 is CAWAPSSGRANSYNEQFF. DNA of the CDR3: TGTGCCTGGGCTCCCTCTAGCGGGAGGGCCAATTCCTACAATGAGCAGTTCTTC.

CDR3 in amino acids: CASSPTRLNTEAFF. CDR3 bases: TGTGCCAGCAGTCCTACCCGATTGAACACTGAAGCTTTCTTT. The V and J genes are TRBV27 and TRBJ1-1; D uncertain. The V gene lost 5 bases and the J gene lost 0 bases, with 10 bases spanning the gap. The CDR3 has 14 amino acids. Germline V gene sequence: CDR1 MNHEY, CDR2 SMNVEV (reference sequence).

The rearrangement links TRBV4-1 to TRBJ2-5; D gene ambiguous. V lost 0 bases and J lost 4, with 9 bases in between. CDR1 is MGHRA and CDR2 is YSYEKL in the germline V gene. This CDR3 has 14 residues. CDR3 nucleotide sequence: TGCGCCAGCAGCCAAGATTCCAGGACAGAGACCCAGTACTTC. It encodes CASSQDSRTETQYF.

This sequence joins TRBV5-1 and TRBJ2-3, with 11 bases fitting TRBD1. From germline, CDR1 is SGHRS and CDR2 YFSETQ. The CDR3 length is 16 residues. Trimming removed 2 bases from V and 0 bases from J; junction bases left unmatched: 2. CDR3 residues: CASSFGQGASTDTQYF. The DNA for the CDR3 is TGCGCCAGCAGCTTCGGACAGGGGGCGAGCACAGATACGCAGTATTTT.

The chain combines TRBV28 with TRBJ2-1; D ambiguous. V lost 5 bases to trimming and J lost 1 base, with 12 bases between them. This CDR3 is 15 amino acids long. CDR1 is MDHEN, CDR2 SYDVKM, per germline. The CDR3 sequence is CASSPPEASYNEQFF. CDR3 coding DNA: TGTGCCAGCAGTCCCCCAGAGGCGTCCTACAATGAGCAGTTCTTC.